The clone carrying this TCR beta chain was picked up one time. These data originate in a study of T-cell reconstitution after alpha-beta-depleted transplantation in children. The germline gives CDR1 SGHVS, CDR2 FQNEAQ. V was cut by 3 bases and J by 4 bases, with 9 bases left in between. CDR3 length: 13 residues. Unique molecular identifiers were incorporated when the TCRbeta library was constructed. TCRdb fed the PCR reads into MiXCR, producing one record per CDR3 protein. The table records about 980,000 distinct CDR3 sequences, about 29% of them present only once. This sequence was found in a boy in the first two years of life who had a stem cell transplant for SCID, so the T cells may come from the graft donor. The starting material was PBMCs, mostly from graft donor cells, obtained 360 days after TCRalphabeta/CD19-depleted stem cell transplant. The chain is built from TRBV7-8 and TRBJ1-1; TRBD1 is a possible D gene (5 bases). In DNA, the CDR3 is TGTGCCAGCAGCTTCAGGGAGACCACTGAAGCTTTCTTT. This translates into CASSFRETTEAFF.